A single sample gave rise to the 9 T cell receptor beta chains below, sequenced in a study of cytomegalovirus exposure and HLA in healthy donors (dated by TCRdb to the late 2010s). The library was built by means of the immunoSEQ multiplex PCR assay. For the multiplex PCR, a mixture combining 60 forward primers for TCR Vbeta segments and 13 reverse primers for TCR Jbeta segments was used. Entries here come from immuneACCESS through TCRdb and include only in-frame sequences with V and J called. Some clones fail to appear in such tables; in the studies checked, an unresolved V gene covers under half of the shortfall, and the cause of the remainder is unknown. The sample has about 160,000 clones on record, over 75% of them singletons. The ten largest clones take up around 4% of the sample. Sequenced input: PBMCs. The receptors were gathered from a man aged 35 to 55 in good health and CMV-seronegative.

The chain links TRBV19 to TRBJ1-6, with 10 positions matching TRBD1. Germline V gene lookup returns CDR1 LNHDA and CDR2 SQIVND (reference sequence). V lost 5 bases, J lost 13 bases, and 8 bases stayed unmatched. The CDR3 is 14 residues long. CDR3: CASSPGDRGPPLHF. In DNA, the CDR3 is TGTGCCAGTAGTCCCGGGGACAGGGGTCCCCCCCTCCACTTT.

The V call is TRBV9, the J call TRBJ2-1, with D perhaps TRBD1 (6 bases). CDR1 and CDR2 from the germline V gene are SGDLS and YYNGEE. The CDR3 spans 16 residues. V was cut by 3 bases and J by 7 bases, with 20 bases left in between. The CDR3 DNA is TGTGCCAGCAGCGCACTTTCCACAGGGTATGGTAATGAGCAGTTCTTC. As protein: CASSALSTGYGNEQFF.

This chain connects TRBV30 to TRBJ2-7; 11 nucleotides match TRBD1. This CDR3 is 12 amino acids long. The ends lost 5 bases at V and 6 bases at J; junction bases unmatched: 3. Germline V gives CDR1 GTSNPN, CDR2 SVGIG (reference sequence). The CDR3 sequence: CAWQDRGREQYF. The CDR3 DNA reads TGTGCCTGGCAGGACAGGGGGCGCGAGCAGTACTTC.

The chain is built from TRBV7-9 and TRBJ2-5; D remains unclear. The length of the CDR3 is 15 residues. V was shortened by 5 bases and J by 1 base, with 14 bases between the two germline ends. The germline V gene encodes CDR1 SEHNR and CDR2 FQNEAQ (reference sequence). In DNA, the CDR3 is TGTGCCAGCAGCCCCTTCACAAGCGTCCAAGAGACCCAGTACTTC. Its translation is CASSPFTSVQETQYF.

This chain links TRBV7-2 with TRBJ2-1, with D possibly TRBD2 on 6 matching bases. The CDR3 has 15 amino acids. Germline V lookup: CDR1 SGHTA, CDR2 FQGNSA. V was cut by 1 base and J by 0 bases, with 7 bases left in between. Here the CDR3 reads CASSLDGSSYNEQFF. The DNA of the CDR3 is TGTGCCAGCAGCTTAGACGGGAGCTCCTACAATGAGCAGTTCTTC.

The genes are TRBV28 and TRBJ1-2; D ambiguous. In germline, CDR1 is MDHEN, CDR2 SYDVKM. The CDR3 has 13 amino acids. The germline V and J ends were trimmed by 3 bases and 8 bases, with 13 bases remaining between them. DNA for the CDR3: TGTGCCAGCAGTTTCGGGAGGACCCAGGGCTACACCTTC. It encodes CASSFGRTQGYTF.

The chain has TRBV10-3 and TRBJ2-3, with 14 bases that match TRBD2. The CDR3 length is 16 residues. CDR1 ENHRY and CDR2 SYGVKD come from the germline V gene. V lost 0 bases to trimming and J lost 12 bases; unmatched junction nucleotides: 8. The CDR3 DNA is TGTGCCATCAGTGAGTCGAAAGGGACTAGCGGGGGCAATCAGTATTTT. Amino acids: CAISESKGTSGGNQYF.

With regard to this clone: The same CDR3 also results from other DNA sequences found in this sample. The chain couples TRBV29-1 to TRBJ1-2, with a tentative D call TRBD1 (6 bases). Trimming shortened V by 7 bases and J by 5 bases, and 14 bases separated the two germline ends. This CDR3 contains 12 residues. Germline values: CDR1 SQVTM, CDR2 ANQGSEA. The CDR3 coding sequence is TGCAGCGATCGTGACAGGCCTTATGGCTACACCTTC. Translation: CSDRDRPYGYTF. The whole variable domain, remainder taken from reference TRBV29-1 and TRBJ1-2, is SAVISQKPSRDICQRGTSLTIQCQVDSQVTMMFWYRQQPGQSLTLIATANQGSEATYESGFVIDKFPISRPNLTFSTLTVSNMSPEDSSIYLCSDRDRPYGYTFGSGTRLTVV.

V usage is TRBV7-2 and J usage is TRBJ2-1; the match to TRBD1 covers 8 bases. Germline V gene lookup returns CDR1 SGHTA and CDR2 FQGNSA. V trimming: 2 bases; J trimming: 6 bases; junction bases outside the gene matches: 6. This CDR3 is 15 amino acids long. CDR3 DNA: TGTGCCAGCAGCTTAATAGACAGGGGAACCAATGAGCAGTTCTTC. It yields the protein CASSLIDRGTNEQFF.